The rows below give T cell receptor beta chains drawn from one sample of a study of Ad26.COV2.S vaccination and SARS-CoV-2 variants. Here immunoSEQ multiplex PCR was the method, and the copy in TCRdb shows in-frame clones only, minus some. The sample lists 350,000 to 500,000 clones, approximately 88% occurring once. Sequencing used peripheral blood, obtained in a trial of Ad26.COV2.S vaccine versus placebo. These receptors all stem from a person between 18 and 59 years old who received the Ad26.COV2.S COVID-19 vaccine or a placebo. Each CDR3 is given with its conserved first and last residue. Size tells how often a clone was seen (once, few, many) or the class of an expanded clone, and some rows leave it out.

CDR3 protein | clone size | J gene | V gene
CASSNRDSENFNYGYTF | once | TRBJ1-2 | TRBV7-8
CASSRGAGADYEQYF | - | TRBJ2-7 | TRBV4-1
CASSVQPGLSSYEQYF | once | TRBJ2-7 | TRBV5-4
CASSSGQGSEKLFF | - | TRBJ1-4 | TRBV18
CASSLGRAYEQYF | - | TRBJ2-7 | TRBV5-4
CAPPEVSGQNTEAFF | - | TRBJ1-1 | TRBV11-3
CASSAHSASGGTDTQYF | - | TRBJ2-3 | TRBV6-4
CASKDRGRRGYTF | - | TRBJ1-2 | TRBV6-5
CASSYSPGQGNEQYF | - | TRBJ2-7 | TRBV6-2/TRBV6-3
CASSMRGAFINEQFF | - | TRBJ2-1 | TRBV19
CASRPGVGSPLHF | - | TRBJ1-6 | TRBV6-6
CASSLSYGTGLDTQYF | - | TRBJ2-3 | TRBV7-9
CAWSASRDTEAFF | - | TRBJ1-1 | TRBV30
CASSLSQGNTGELFF | - | TRBJ2-2 | TRBV7-3
CASSETEETQYF | - | TRBJ2-5 | TRBV2
CASMRGLGGDTQYF | - | TRBJ2-3 | TRBV9
CASSPGASSSNQPQHF | - | TRBJ1-5 | TRBV7-8
CASSLFRGPDQPQHF | - | TRBJ1-5 | TRBV7-6
CATSTPTDSGAGYEQYF | - | TRBJ2-7 | TRBV15
CASSVPQRGAEQETQYF | - | TRBJ2-5 | TRBV9
CASSVLTGDGQPQHF | - | TRBJ1-5 | TRBV28
CATSRGRTLRVAEQYF | - | TRBJ2-7 | TRBV15
CASSVQQGELHGYTF | - | TRBJ1-2 | TRBV9
CAWSTGGSYEQYF | - | TRBJ2-7 | TRBV30
CASSLVDRGNTEAFF | few | TRBJ1-1 | TRBV5-4
CASSTRQGFNIQYF | - | TRBJ2-4 | TRBV19
CASKRTAGDEQFF | - | TRBJ2-1 | TRBV6-5
CATSLRVESTDTQYF | - | TRBJ2-3 | TRBV15
CASSPRTGEYGYTF | - | TRBJ1-2 | TRBV7-9
CASSQDLRADTQYF | - | TRBJ2-3 | TRBV4-3
CASSWTSGGSRSYNEQFF | - | TRBJ2-1 | TRBV6-2/TRBV6-3
CAISILAGGADTQYF | - | TRBJ2-3 | TRBV10-3
CASSFTGEQYF | - | TRBJ2-7 | TRBV11-2
CASSSLDGTDLANYGYTF | - | TRBJ1-2 | TRBV19
CSVPGQGTNEKLFF | - | TRBJ1-4 | TRBV29-1
CAWSVWLADRYEQYF | - | TRBJ2-7 | TRBV30
CASRDLGTGSYEQYF | - | TRBJ2-7 | TRBV6-5
CASSFPGAEETQYF | - | TRBJ2-5 | TRBV28
CASSLAPDRGIYGYTF | - | TRBJ1-2 | TRBV5-6
CASSLLGVNYGYTF | - | TRBJ1-2 | TRBV28
CASSKRGGNRREAFF | - | TRBJ1-1 | TRBV21-1
CASSSRGGPWGDTQYF | - | TRBJ2-3 | TRBV27
CASSTNSYNEQFF | - | TRBJ2-1 | TRBV19
CASSRPGMNTEAFF | - | TRBJ1-1 | TRBV11-2
CASSLVGQGSGNTIYF | few | TRBJ1-3 | TRBV7-2
CASSGDLDSPLHF | once | TRBJ1-6 | TRBV25-1
CASSQIEGVGYTF | - | TRBJ1-2 | TRBV14
CASSRGLQETQYF | once | TRBJ2-5 | TRBV7-2
CATSQGGHQPQHF | few | TRBJ1-5 | TRBV24-1
CASSGNRSETGELFF | - | TRBJ2-2 | TRBV10-1
CASSMLKGTEAFF | once | TRBJ1-1 | TRBV19
CAWSGTGYSYNEQFF | - | TRBJ2-1 | TRBV30
CASSLVPTGSLVEQYF | - | TRBJ2-7 | TRBV5-1
CASNRGDPGNEQYF | once | TRBJ2-7 | TRBV2
CATKRGAPSTDTQYF | - | TRBJ2-3 | TRBV6-5
CASSYQPGGSYEQYF | - | TRBJ2-7 | TRBV6-2/TRBV6-3
CSVEYQGVGYTF | - | TRBJ1-2 | TRBV29-1
CASSLEVSRVGQPQHF | - | TRBJ1-5 | TRBV5-5
CASSLSDRGPVDTEAFF | - | TRBJ1-1 | TRBV7-9